The present T cell receptor beta chain was sequenced within a study of spatial heterogeneity in lung cancer (dated by TCRdb to between 2018 and 2020). For the wider study: Beta-chain transcripts were consistently detected in greater numbers than alpha-chain transcripts, which likely reflects a higher abundance of beta-chain transcripts. In tumor regions, TCR transcript counts showed a strong correlation with a T cell transcriptional module score from matched bulk RNA-seq. In the raw uncorrected reads, each unique combination of TCR and UMI appeared on average more than ten times. In non-small cell lung cancer, the study quantitatively compared TCR alpha and beta repertoires across several tumor regions, matched nontumor lung, and blood. TCR repertoire features were related to nonsynonymous mutation counts determined by whole-exome sequencing of tumor tissue. At surgery, hundreds of tumor regions, roughly 63 matched nontumor lung samples and more than 50 PBMC samples were TCR-sequenced for both alpha and beta chains.

The protocol used for the library was 5' RACE. TCRdb names NextSeq 500 as the instrument used. To allow correction of PCR and sequencing errors, the TCR library protocol tagged every TCR cDNA molecule with a unique molecular identifier. The study's processing was this. Decombinator tools were used for TCR identification, UMI-based error correction and CDR3 extraction. Expanded TCRs were defined as those above a frequency of 2 per 1,000, corresponding to the top 1% of the tumor frequency distribution. Expanded tumor TCRs statistically deemed absent (corrected P<0.05) from at least one tumor region were classed as regional, and all other expanded tumor TCRs were classed as ubiquitous. Rényi diversity was computed with the R vegan package after subsampling each repertoire 100 times to 5,000 TCRs. CDR3 similarity networks were built from amino acid triplet string-kernel similarity, with CDR3s being connected when pairwise similarity was above 0.82. TCRdb trimmed the raw reads at Q25, called clones with MiXCR and kept productive beta chains. Rows with one shared CDR3 protein collapse into an entry with the most common genes and DNA. TCRdb's processing, not the authors' own work, is the source of the V and J calls. This sample comprises fewer than 4,500 distinct CDR3 sequences, about 30% of them detected only once. Around 12% of the sample rests with the top ten.

Beyond this particular receptor, the publication reports: Confirming at a functional level the hypothesis that regional TCRs recognize regional mutations was considered to require additional single-cell paired TCR alpha and beta sequencing. TCR-seq coverage of tumor T cells was estimated at only around 7% for alpha chains and approximately 12% for beta chains. Counts of ubiquitous and regional expanded TCRs correlated with counts of ubiquitous and regional nonsynonymous mutations, respectively. The tumor nonsynonymous mutation count correlated with the number of expanded intratumoral alpha and beta TCRs.

The time point label here, explained by the study, means: sample taken at primary tumor resection. Donors were 65 to 85 patients with early-stage, untreated non-small cell lung cancer from the lung TRACERx cohort. For TCR sequencing, whole RNA was extracted from tumor and nontumor lung tissue, or from cryopreserved PBMC samples, and no cell sorting was done. Only patients for whom sufficient RNA was available from at least two tumor regions were selected for TCR sequencing. A lung pathologist reviewed the tumor and adjacent nontumor lung specimens before the specimens were selected. For CDR1 and CDR2, the germline V gene lists SGDLS and YYNGEE. V is pruned by 3 bases and J by 4 bases, leaving 1 base of the junction without a gene match. The CDR3 numbers 13 residues from cysteine through phenylalanine. Only the CDR3 part of the read is kept: 39 bases, read in frame from the first base. Worth noting for this clonotype: It has no known antigen specificity. The record has no base qualities; no much larger clone is one base away.

This specimen consisted of lung tumor tissue, obtained at surgery. The source is a female donor with early-stage non-small cell lung cancer. The V and J genes are TRBV9 and TRBJ2-7, with 10 central nucleotides matching TRBD1. The DNA is TGTGCCAGCAGCGGACAGGGGGCGTACGAGCAGTACTTC. Its translation reads: CASSGQGAYEQYF. The CDR3, completed at both ends by the reference TRBV9 and TRBJ2-7 genes, gives the full variable domain DSGVTQTPKHLITATGQRVTLRCSPRSGDLSVYWYQQSLDQGLQFLIQYYNGEERAKGNILERFSAQQFPDLHSELNLSSLELGDSALYFCASSGQGAYEQYFGPGTRLTVT.